The 5 T cell receptor beta chains presented below share a single source sample, sequenced in a study of blood T cell repertoires in COVID-19. Generated by immunoSEQ multiplex PCR, the TCRdb table keeps only in-frame clones and is missing some. This sample has about 100,000 clones, with around 88% found just once. Sequenced material: peripheral blood. Source of these receptors: a human donor in a cohort sampled during active COVID-19.

This clone has more than one count but fewer than ten. The chain carries TRBV5-1 and TRBJ2-7, with 7 bases identical to TRBD2. The trim removed 1 base at V and 2 bases at J, leaving 9 bases unmatched. The germline V gene has CDR1 SGHRS and CDR2 YFSETQ. The CDR3 sequence is 16 residues long. CDR3 sequence (DNA): TGCGCCAGCAGCTTGTCCCCAGCGGGAACGACCTACGAGCAGTACTTC. Its protein product is CASSLSPAGTTYEQYF.

V and J are TRBV7-2 and TRBJ2-1, with no clear D. Germline V gives CDR1 SGHTA, CDR2 FQGNSA. This CDR3 is 16 amino acids long. Trimming cost V 2 bases and J 2 bases, with 13 bases left between them. The CDR3 sequence is CASSLLFWSTYNEQFF. The DNA of the CDR3 is TGTGCCAGCAGCTTATTGTTCTGGTCTACCTACAATGAGCAGTTCTTC.

This chain uses TRBV7-9 with TRBJ1-4; 8 positions agree with TRBD1. The V and J ends lost 5 bases and 8 bases, in that order; junction bases with no gene match: 10. This CDR3 is built from 15 residues. Looked up from germline, CDR1 is SEHNR and CDR2 is FQNEAQ (reference sequence). The CDR3 sequence is CASSQNRDRQEKLFF. DNA of the CDR3: TGTGCCAGCAGCCAGAACCGGGACAGGCAAGAAAAACTGTTTTTT.

The genes are TRBV6-1 and TRBJ2-1; TRBD1 matches at 10 bases. The CDR3 is 18 amino acids. With V trimmed by 2 bases and J by 10 bases, 17 bases remained unmatched. In germline, CDR1 is MNHNS, CDR2 SASEGT. The CDR3: CASSERKVGTGVLWEQFF. The CDR3 DNA sequence: TGTGCCAGCAGTGAACGCAAGGTCGGGACAGGGGTGCTATGGGAGCAGTTCTTC.

Only a few counts were recorded for this clone. The junction and the germline gene differ at one end; a read error may be behind it. This sequence joins TRBV6-4 and TRBJ2-1; D perhaps matches TRBD2 (5 bases). Looked up from germline, CDR1 is MRHNA and CDR2 is SNTAGT. This CDR3 spans 15 amino acids. The CDR3 protein is CASSDQPDSHNEQFF. The DNA of the CDR3 is TGTGCCAGCAGTGACCAGCCGGACTCCCACAATGAGCAGTTCTTC.